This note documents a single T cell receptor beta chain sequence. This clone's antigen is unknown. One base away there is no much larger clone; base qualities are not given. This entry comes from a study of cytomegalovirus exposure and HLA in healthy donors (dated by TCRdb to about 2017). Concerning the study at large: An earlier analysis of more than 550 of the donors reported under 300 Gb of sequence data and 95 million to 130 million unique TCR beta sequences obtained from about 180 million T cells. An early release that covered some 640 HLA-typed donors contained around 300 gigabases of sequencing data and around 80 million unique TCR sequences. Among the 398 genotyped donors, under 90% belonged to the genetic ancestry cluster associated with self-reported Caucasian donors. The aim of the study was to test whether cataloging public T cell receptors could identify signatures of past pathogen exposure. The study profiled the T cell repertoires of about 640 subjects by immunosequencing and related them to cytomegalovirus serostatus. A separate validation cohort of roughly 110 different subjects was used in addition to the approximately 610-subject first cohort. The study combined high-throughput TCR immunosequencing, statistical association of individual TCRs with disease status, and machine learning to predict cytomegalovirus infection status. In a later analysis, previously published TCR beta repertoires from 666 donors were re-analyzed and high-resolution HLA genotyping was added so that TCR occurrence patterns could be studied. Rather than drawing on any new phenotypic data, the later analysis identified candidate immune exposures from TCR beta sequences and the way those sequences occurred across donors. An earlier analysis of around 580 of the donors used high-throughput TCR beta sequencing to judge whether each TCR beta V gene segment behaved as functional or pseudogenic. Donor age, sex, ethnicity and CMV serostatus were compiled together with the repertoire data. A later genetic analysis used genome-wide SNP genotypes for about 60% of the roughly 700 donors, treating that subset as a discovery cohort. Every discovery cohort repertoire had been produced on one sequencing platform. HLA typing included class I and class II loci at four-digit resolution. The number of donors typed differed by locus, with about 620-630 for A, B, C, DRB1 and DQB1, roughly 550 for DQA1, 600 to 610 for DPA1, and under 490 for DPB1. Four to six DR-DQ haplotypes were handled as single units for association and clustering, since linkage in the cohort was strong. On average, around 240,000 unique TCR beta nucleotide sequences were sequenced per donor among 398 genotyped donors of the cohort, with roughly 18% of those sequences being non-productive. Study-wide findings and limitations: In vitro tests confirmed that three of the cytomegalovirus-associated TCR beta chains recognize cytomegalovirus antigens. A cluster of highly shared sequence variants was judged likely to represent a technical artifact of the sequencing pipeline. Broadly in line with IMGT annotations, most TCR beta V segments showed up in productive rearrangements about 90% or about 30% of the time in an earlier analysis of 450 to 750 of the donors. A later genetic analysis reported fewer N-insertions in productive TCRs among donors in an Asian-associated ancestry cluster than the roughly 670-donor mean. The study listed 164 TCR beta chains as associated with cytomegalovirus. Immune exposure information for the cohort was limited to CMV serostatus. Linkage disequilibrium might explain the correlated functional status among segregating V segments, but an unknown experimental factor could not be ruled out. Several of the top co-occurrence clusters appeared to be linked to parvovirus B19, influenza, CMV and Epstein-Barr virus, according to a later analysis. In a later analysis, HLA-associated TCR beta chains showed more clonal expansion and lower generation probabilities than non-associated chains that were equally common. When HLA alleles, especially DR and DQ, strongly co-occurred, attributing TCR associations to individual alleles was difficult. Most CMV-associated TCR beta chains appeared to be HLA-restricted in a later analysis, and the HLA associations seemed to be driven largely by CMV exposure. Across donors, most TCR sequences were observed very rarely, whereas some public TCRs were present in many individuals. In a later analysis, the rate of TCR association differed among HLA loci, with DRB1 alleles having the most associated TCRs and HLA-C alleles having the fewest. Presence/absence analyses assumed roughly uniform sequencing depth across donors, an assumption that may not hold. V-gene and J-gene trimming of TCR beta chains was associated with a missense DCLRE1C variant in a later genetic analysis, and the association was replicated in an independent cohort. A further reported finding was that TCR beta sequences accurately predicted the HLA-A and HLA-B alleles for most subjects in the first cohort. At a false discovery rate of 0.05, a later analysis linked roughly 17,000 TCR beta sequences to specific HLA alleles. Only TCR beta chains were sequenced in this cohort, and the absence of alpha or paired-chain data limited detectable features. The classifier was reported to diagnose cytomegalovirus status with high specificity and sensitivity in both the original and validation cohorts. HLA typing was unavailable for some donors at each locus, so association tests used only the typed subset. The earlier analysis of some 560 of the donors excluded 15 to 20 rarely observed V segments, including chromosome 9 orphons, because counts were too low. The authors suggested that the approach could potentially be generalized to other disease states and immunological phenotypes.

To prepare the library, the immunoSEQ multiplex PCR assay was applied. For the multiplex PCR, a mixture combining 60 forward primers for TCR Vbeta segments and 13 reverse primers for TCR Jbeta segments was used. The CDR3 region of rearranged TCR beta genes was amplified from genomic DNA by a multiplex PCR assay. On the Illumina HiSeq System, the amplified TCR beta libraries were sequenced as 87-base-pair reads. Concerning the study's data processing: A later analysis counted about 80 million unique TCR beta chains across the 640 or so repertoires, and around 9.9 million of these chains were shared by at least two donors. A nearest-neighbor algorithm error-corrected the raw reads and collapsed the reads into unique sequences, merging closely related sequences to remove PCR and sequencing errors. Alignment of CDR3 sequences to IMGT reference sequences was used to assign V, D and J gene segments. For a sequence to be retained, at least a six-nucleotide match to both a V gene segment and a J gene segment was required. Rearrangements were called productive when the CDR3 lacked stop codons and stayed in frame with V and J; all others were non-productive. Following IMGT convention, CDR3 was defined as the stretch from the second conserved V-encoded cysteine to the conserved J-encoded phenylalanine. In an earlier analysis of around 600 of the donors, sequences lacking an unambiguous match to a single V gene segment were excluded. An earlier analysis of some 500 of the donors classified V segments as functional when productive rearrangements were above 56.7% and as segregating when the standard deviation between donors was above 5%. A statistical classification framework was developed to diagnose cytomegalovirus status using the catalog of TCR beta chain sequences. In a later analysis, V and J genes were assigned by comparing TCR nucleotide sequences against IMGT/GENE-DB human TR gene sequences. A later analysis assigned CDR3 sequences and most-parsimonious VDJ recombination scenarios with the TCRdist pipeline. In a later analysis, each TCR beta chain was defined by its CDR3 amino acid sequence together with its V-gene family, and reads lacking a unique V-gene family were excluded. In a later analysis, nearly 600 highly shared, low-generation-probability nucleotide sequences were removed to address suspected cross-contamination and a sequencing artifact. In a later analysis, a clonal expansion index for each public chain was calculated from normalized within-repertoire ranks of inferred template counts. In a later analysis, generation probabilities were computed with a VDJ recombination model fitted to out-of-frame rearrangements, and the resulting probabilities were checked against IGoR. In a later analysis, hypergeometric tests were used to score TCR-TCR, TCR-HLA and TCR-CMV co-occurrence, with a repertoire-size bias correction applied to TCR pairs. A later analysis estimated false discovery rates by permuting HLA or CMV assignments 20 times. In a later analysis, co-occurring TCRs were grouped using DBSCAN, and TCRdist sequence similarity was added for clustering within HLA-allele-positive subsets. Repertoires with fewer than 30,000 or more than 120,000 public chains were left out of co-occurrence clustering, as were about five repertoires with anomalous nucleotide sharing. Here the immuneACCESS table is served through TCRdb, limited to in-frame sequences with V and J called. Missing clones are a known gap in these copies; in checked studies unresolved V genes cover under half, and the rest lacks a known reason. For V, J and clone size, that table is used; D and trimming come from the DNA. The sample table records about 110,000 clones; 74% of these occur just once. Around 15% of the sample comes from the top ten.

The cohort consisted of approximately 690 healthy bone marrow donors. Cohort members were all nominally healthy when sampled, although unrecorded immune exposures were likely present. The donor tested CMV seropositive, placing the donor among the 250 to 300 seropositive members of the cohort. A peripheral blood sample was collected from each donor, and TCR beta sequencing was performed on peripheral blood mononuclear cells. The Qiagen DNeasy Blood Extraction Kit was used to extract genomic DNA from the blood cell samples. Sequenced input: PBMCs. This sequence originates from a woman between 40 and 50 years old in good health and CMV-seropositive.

The CDR3 loop reads CASSPGQTYEQYF. Here is the DNA: TGTGCCAGCAGCCCGGGACAGACCTACGAGCAGTACTTC. Recombination joined TRBV27 with TRBJ2-7; the junction holds 7 bases that match TRBD1. Trimming removed 6 bases from V and 2 bases from J; the gene matches leave 4 bases unexplained. The cysteine opens and the phenylalanine closes a CDR3 of 13 amino acids. Here the CDR3 DNA is all that survives: 39 bases in frame from base 1. CDR1 and CDR2 are drawn from the germline V gene (reference sequence): MNHEY, SMNVEV.